The next 15 T cell receptor beta chains were all read from a single sample in a study of cytotoxic CD8 clonotypes in ibrutinib-treated CLL. Generated by immunoSEQ multiplex PCR, the TCRdb table keeps only in-frame clones and is missing some. The table records about 130,000 clones, 79% of them present only once. The sequenced sample was PBMCs, obtained after 12 months of ibrutinib treatment. The receptors here all came from a human donor with chronic lymphocytic leukemia.

This sequence joins TRBV30 and TRBJ1-5; 7 bases line up with TRBD1. The V gene end was trimmed by 1 base and the J gene end by 4 bases; junction bases not matched to a gene: 10. Germline V gives CDR1 GTSNPN, CDR2 SVGIG (reference sequence). The CDR3 covers 16 residues. Here the CDR3 reads CAWSGGTDRRNQPQHF. The CDR3 DNA reads TGTGCCTGGAGTGGGGGCACGGACAGGCGAAATCAGCCCCAGCATTTT.

The rearrangement joins TRBV29-1 to TRBJ1-1; 9 positions agree with TRBD1. The CDR3 length is 14 residues. The J segment lost 5 bases and the V segment lost 2 bases, leaving 6 bases of the junction unmatched. Germline CDR1 reads SQVTM; CDR2 reads ANQGSEA. The CDR3 loop reads CSVEPQGAMTEAFF. The CDR3 coding sequence is TGCAGCGTTGAACCACAGGGGGCGATGACTGAAGCTTTCTTT.

The rearrangement joins TRBV6-5 to TRBJ2-6; 7 bases are shared with TRBD1. Losses at the gene ends were 10 bases for V and 4 bases for J; bases not matched to a gene: 10. Germline V gene sequence: CDR1 MNHEY, CDR2 SVGAGI. The CDR3 is 15 residues long. CDR3 in DNA: TGTGCCACGCGACAGGGTCTTACCGGGGCCAACGTCCTGACTTTC. The encoded protein is CATRQGLTGANVLTF.

The chain recombines TRBV28 with TRBJ1-5; D perhaps matches TRBD1 (5 bases). Germline V gene sequence: CDR1 MDHEN, CDR2 SYDVKM. The CDR3 has 13 amino acids. The V end was cut by 2 bases, the J end by 9 bases, with 11 bases between. The CDR3 sequence is CASSLGPQGPQHF. DNA of the CDR3: TGTGCCAGCAGTTTAGGGCCTCAGGGGCCCCAGCATTTT.

The table lists this clone with a few counts. The chain has TRBV30 and TRBJ1-1; TRBD1 might be the D (6 bases). Germline lookup yields CDR1 GTSNPN and CDR2 SVGIG (reference sequence). The CDR3 sequence is 13 residues long. The V gene lost 2 bases and the J gene lost 1 base, with 8 bases spanning the gap. In DNA form, the CDR3 reads TGTGCCTGGAGTCTGACAGGGAACACTGAAGCTTTCTTT. Its translation is CAWSLTGNTEAFF.

This clone was picked up a small number of times. The CDR3 sequence is CASSRTSGRTSEQYF. The CDR3 region has the DNA TGTGCCAGCTCCCGGACTAGCGGGAGAACGAGTGAGCAGTACTTC. The chain is built from TRBV18 and TRBJ2-7, with 13 bases that match TRBD2. Trimming at V came to 6 bases and at J to 7 bases, leaving 9 bases not matched to a gene. The CDR3 has 15 amino acids. Per germline, CDR1 KGHSH and CDR2 LQKENI.

This chain uses TRBV7-9 with TRBJ1-1, with no clear D. Germline V lookup: CDR1 SEHNR, CDR2 FQNEAQ (reference sequence). V lost 2 bases to trimming and J lost 1 base, with 5 bases between them. The CDR3 has 13 amino acids. CDR3 loop: CASSLKWNTEAFF. CDR3 nucleotides: TGTGCCAGCAGCTTAAAATGGAACACTGAAGCTTTCTTT.

The J gene is TRBJ1-1, the V gene TRBV10-3; D unresolved. V shed 3 bases and J shed 6 bases, with 8 bases lying between them. The V gene's germline CDR1 is ENHRY and CDR2 SYGVKD. The CDR3 sequence is 12 residues long. CDR3 DNA: TGTGCCATCAGTGATTTAGCGGCTGAAGCTTTCTTT. This translates into CAISDLAAEAFF.

This clone was recorded only once. J is TRBJ2-7 and V is TRBV15, with 7 bases lining up with TRBD1. V shed 3 bases, J shed 2 bases, and the junction held 10 bases outside the gene matches. The CDR3 length is 16 residues. Germline CDR1 LNHNV, CDR2 YYDKDF (reference sequence). CDR3 sequence: CATSRAGTEVTYEQYF. CDR3 nucleotides: TGTGCCACCAGCAGGGCCGGGACAGAAGTAACCTACGAGCAGTACTTC.

The J gene is TRBJ1-2, the V gene TRBV19; 8 bases agree with TRBD1. V shed 7 bases and J 0 bases; nucleotides not matched to a gene: 4. The CDR3 is 14 residues long. The germline V gene encodes CDR1 LNHDA and CDR2 SQIVND (reference sequence). The CDR3 protein is CASNRDRTNYGYTF. CDR3 coding DNA: TGTGCCAGTAACCGGGACAGGACTAACTATGGCTACACCTTC.

J is TRBJ1-1 and V is TRBV28; D is perhaps TRBD1 (5 bases). Trimming pared 3 bases from V and 5 bases from J, leaving 16 bases between. This CDR3 has 15 amino acids. Germline assignment: CDR1 MDHEN and CDR2 SYDVKM. The CDR3 DNA follows: TGTGCCAGCAGTTTTGGGACGGTTCCGGGGACTGAAGCTTTCTTT. Its protein product is CASSFGTVPGTEAFF.

The CDR3 loop reads CASSLWGSASYNEQFF. Written as DNA, the CDR3 is TGTGCCAGCAGTTTATGGGGTAGCGCCTCCTACAATGAGCAGTTCTTC. The chain links TRBV28 to TRBJ2-1; possibly TRBD2 for D (5 bases). V was clipped by 0 bases and J by 0 bases, with 9 bases between them. The CDR3 runs to 16 residues. Germline V gene sequence: CDR1 MDHEN, CDR2 SYDVKM.

The rearrangement links TRBV14 to TRBJ2-5, with D tentatively TRBD2 (6 bases). Germline values: CDR1 SGHDN, CDR2 FVKESK. The CDR3 contains 17 residues. Trimming took off 0 bases at V and 1 base at J, with 15 bases between the two ends. DNA for the CDR3: TGTGCCAGCAGCCAAGATAACCAGCGGGCGCTCCAAGAGACCCAGTACTTC. Protein: CASSQDNQRALQETQYF.

The genes are TRBV27 and TRBJ2-5; possible D gene TRBD2, 6 bases. Trimming cost V 3 bases and J 2 bases, with 19 bases left between them. Per germline, CDR1 MNHEY and CDR2 SMNVEV (reference sequence). CDR3 length: 17 amino acids. CDR3 protein: CASSFWVGRGRQETQYF. The CDR3 DNA reads TGTGCCAGCAGTTTTTGGGTAGGGCGGGGCAGGCAAGAGACCCAGTACTTC.

The genes are TRBV28 and TRBJ1-1; 9 nucleotides match TRBD1. Germline-derived CDR1 and CDR2 are MDHEN and SYDVKM. The CDR3 is 17 amino acids. V gave up 2 bases and J gave up 4 bases; unmatched junction bases: 11. The CDR3 DNA is TGTGCCAGCAGTTTACTGAACTCACAGGGGGCGAGCACTGAAGCTTTCTTT. Translation: CASSLLNSQGASTEAFF.